The T cell receptor beta chain described here comes from a study of T cell responses to AZD1222 COVID-19 vaccine. Study-wide results and caveats: Vaccination with two AZD1222 doses was followed by a rise in Spike-specific TCR breadth and depth.

Germline lookup yields CDR1 SNHLY and CDR2 FYNNEI. V lost 4 bases, J lost 5 bases, and 9 bases stayed unmatched. The CDR3 is made up of 15 amino acids. Of note for this clone: The antigen is unknown.

Some clones are missing from TCRdb's copy, which holds only in-frame ones; the method was immunoSEQ multiplex PCR. The sample lists under 150,000 clones, 85% to 95% occurring once. This TCR came from an adult in good health. The J gene is TRBJ2-3, the V gene TRBV2, with TRBD2 identical over 7 bases. This specimen consisted of peripheral blood, obtained on day 0 of AZD1222 vaccination. As DNA, the CDR3 is TGTGCCAGCAGTGTTAGACTCCCTAGCGGAGATACGCAGTATTTT. Translated: CASSVRLPSGDTQYF.